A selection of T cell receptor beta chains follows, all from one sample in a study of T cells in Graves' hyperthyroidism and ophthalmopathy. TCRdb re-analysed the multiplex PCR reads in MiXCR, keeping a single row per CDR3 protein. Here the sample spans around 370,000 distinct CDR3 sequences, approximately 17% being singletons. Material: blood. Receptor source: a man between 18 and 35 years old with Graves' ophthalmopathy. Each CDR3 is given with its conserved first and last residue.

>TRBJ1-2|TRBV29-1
CSVETNGYTF
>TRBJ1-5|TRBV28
CASRPGTGWWSNQPQHF
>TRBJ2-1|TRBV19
CASSMLYGGGRNNEQFF
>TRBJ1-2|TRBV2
CASSTALEANYGYTF
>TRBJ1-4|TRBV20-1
CSAREDSRSEKLFF
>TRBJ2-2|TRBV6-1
CASHNRADTGELFF
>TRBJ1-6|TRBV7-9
CASSLAGQGLNSPLHF
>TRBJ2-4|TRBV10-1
CASSDGGIGKNIQYF
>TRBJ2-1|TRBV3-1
CASSPRPGRPNEQFF
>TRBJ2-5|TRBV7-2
CASSAYVGVAGETQYF
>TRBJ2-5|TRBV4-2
CASSQLGGQETQYF
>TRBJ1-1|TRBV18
CASSRTGALNTEAFF
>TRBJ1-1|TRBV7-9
CASRPGQGSTEAFF
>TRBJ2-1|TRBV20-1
CSATGLAGASPYSYNEQFF
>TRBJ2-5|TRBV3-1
CASSPAGSGETQYF
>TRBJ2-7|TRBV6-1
CASSGGGQTYEQYF
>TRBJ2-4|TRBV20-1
CSARALQTGVIQYF
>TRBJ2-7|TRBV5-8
CASSPSPGTGAYEQYF
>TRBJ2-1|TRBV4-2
CASSQDESSGGYNEQFF
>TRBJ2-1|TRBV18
CASSPYNSYNEQFF
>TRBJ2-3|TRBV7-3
CASSPQAGGLTDTQYF
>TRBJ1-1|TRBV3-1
CASGGGPNTEAFF
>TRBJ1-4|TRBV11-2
CASSLDSSLNEKLFF
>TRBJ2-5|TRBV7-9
CASSLQSREWVGETQYF
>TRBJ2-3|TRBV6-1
CASTGGGWPLTADTQYF
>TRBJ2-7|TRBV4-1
CASSQSPSGGYEQYF
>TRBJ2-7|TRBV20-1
CSARPTDRSSYEQYF
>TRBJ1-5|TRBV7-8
CASSLMDQPQHF
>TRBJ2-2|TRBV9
CASSASPSSFGGELFF
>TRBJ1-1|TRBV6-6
CASSYTAVGGYMNTEAFF
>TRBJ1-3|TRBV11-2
CASSLIRDRGSDTIYF
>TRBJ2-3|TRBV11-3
CASSLPGTSGGIPRTDTQYF
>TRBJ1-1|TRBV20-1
CSARKEWVMNTEAFF
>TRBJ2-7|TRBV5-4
CASSLRQGAEEQYF
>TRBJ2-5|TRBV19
CASDSKRPQYF
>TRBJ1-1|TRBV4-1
CASSQVGRTTNTGAFF
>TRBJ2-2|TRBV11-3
CASTPGTLTGELFF
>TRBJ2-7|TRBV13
CASSGWDRGYEQYF
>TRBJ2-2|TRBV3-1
CASSQGTGWSGELFF
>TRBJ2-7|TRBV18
CASSPPARVNEQYF
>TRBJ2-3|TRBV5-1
CASAAERGGTDTQYF
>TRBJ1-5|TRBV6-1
CASKPGGKIPQHF
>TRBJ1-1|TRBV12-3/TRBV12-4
CASSYDRLNTEAFF
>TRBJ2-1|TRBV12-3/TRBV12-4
CASGLREGSEQFF
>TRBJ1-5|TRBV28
CASSLTNQPQHF
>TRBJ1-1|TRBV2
CASSSQAGVNTEAFF
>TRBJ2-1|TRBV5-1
CASSSYYFGKPSYNEQFF
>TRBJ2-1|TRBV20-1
CSASGDRNEQFF
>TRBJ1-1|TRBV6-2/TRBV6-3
CASGDTEAFF